Listed below are T cell receptor beta chains from one sample, sequenced in a study of technical replicates of blood from a few donors. Data came from immunoSEQ multiplex PCR; TCRdb stores just in-frame clones and leaves some out. The sample holds around 80,000 clones; around 94% are singletons and the top ten take 0.39%. Sequenced sample: T cells isolated from PBMCs. These receptors all come from a human donor in good health. The CDR3 runs from the conserved cysteine through the conserved F or W. The order of the fields is V gene, J gene, CDR3 protein.

>TRBV4-1|TRBJ2-1
CASSLLTYNEQFF
>TRBV29-1|TRBJ2-7
CSVQGEYEQYF
>TRBV2|TRBJ1-2
CASSEFRGDYGYTF
>TRBV13|TRBJ2-7
CASSLEEAYEQYF
>TRBV19|TRBJ2-6
CASSIGPGFASGANVLTF
>TRBV6-4|TRBJ1-1
CASRDEGNTEAFF
>TRBV6-5|TRBJ2-3
CASRGGQGGKDTQYF
>TRBV5-4|TRBJ2-2
CASSFSGRAANTGELFF
>TRBV29-1|TRBJ1-2
CSVREDYGYTF
>TRBV4-1|TRBJ2-7
CASSQEGGAASYEQYF
>TRBV19|TRBJ2-3
CASSIEWTSGSQGRDTQYF
>TRBV13|TRBJ1-2
CASSSDRVGNGYTF
>TRBV13|TRBJ2-1
CASSLSSGIGEQFF
>TRBV7-9|TRBJ2-7
CASRGQGGTYEQYF
>TRBV19|TRBJ1-1
CASPRKYRGPLTEAFF
>TRBV28|TRBJ1-5
CASSLWQGNQPQHF
>TRBV28|TRBJ2-7
CASSVLGHGYEQYF
>TRBV7-8|TRBJ1-1
CASSLTENTEAFF
>TRBV19|TRBJ1-1
CASSNFGQAGTEAFF
>TRBV5-1|TRBJ2-7
CASHVREGHSYEQYF
>TRBV9|TRBJ1-3
CASSVARDNGNTIYF
>TRBV5-1|TRBJ2-5
CASSIMTSGRETQYF
>TRBV30|TRBJ1-1
CAWTVGGTNTEAFF
>TRBV4-3|TRBJ1-4
CASSQDFVRGEKLFF
>TRBV2|TRBJ2-3
CASGASTDTQYF
>TRBV6-6|TRBJ2-1
CASSPAGGPDEQFF
>TRBV6-6|TRBJ1-1
CASSYSGTQNTEAFF
>TRBV2|TRBJ2-1
CASSERQEFFGGIF
>TRBV4-3|TRBJ2-3
CASSQLTGTSGRAKDTQYF
>TRBV5-1|TRBJ1-4
CASSLEGQAYEKLFF
>TRBV6-5|TRBJ1-1
CASSYGTLKTAFF
>TRBV6-1|TRBJ2-2
CASSEWTNTGELFF
>TRBV6-6|TRBJ2-7
CASAPDREVNHEQYF
>TRBV5-1|TRBJ1-1
CASSLVFRSEAFF
>TRBV5-1|TRBJ2-7
CASRLAGESSYEQYF
>TRBV6-5|TRBJ2-7
CASSYSRGHYEQYF
>TRBV5-1|TRBJ2-1
CASSFSIAGGSLYEQFF
>TRBV7-9|TRBJ1-2
CASSATGTGDGYTF
>TRBV2|TRBJ1-3
CASRPGAEGSGNTIYF
>TRBV6-1|TRBJ1-5
CASSAPTGPLNQPQHF